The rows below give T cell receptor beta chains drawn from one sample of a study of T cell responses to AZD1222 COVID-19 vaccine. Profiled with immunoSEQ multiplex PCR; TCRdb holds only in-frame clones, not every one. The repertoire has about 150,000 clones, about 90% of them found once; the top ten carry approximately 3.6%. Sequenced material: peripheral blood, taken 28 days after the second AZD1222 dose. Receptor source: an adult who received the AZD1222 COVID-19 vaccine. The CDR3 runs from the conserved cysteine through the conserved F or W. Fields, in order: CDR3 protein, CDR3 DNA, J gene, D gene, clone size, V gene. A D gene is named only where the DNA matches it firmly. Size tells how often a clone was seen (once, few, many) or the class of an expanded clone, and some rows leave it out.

CDR3aa: CASSYSASQETQYF; CDR3nt: TGTGCCAGCAGTTACTCAGCTAGCCAAGAGACCCAGTACTTC; j_gene: TRBJ2-5; d_gene: NA; abundance: NA; v_gene: TRBV6-2/TRBV6-3
CDR3aa: CASREFSGDNEQFF; CDR3nt: TGCGCCAGCAGGGAGTTTAGTGGGGACAATGAGCAGTTCTTC; j_gene: TRBJ2-1; d_gene: NA; abundance: NA; v_gene: TRBV5-1
CDR3aa: CASEASGSFNEQFF; CDR3nt: TGTGCCAGCGAGGCTAGCGGGAGTTTCAATGAGCAGTTCTTC; j_gene: TRBJ2-1; d_gene: TRBD2; abundance: NA; v_gene: TRBV5-6
CDR3aa: CSVTQGGNTEAFF; CDR3nt: TGCAGCGTTACACAGGGTGGGAACACTGAAGCTTTCTTT; j_gene: TRBJ1-1; d_gene: NA; abundance: NA; v_gene: TRBV29-1
CDR3aa: CAISEIPGVYNEQFF; CDR3nt: TGTGCCATCAGTGAAATCCCCGGGGTCTACAATGAGCAGTTCTTC; j_gene: TRBJ2-1; d_gene: NA; abundance: once; v_gene: TRBV10-3
CDR3aa: CARDDGGDTQYF; CDR3nt: TGTGCCAGAGACGATGGGGGCGATACGCAGTATTTT; j_gene: TRBJ2-3; d_gene: NA; abundance: NA; v_gene: TRBV7-9
CDR3aa: CASSIGGGTQYF; CDR3nt: TGTGCCAGTAGTATAGGTGGGGGGACCCAGTACTTC; j_gene: TRBJ2-5; d_gene: NA; abundance: NA; v_gene: TRBV19
CDR3aa: CASSQDLGRAGLTDTQYF; CDR3nt: TGCGCCAGCAGCCAAGACCTCGGGAGGGCCGGGCTCACAGATACGCAGTATTTT; j_gene: TRBJ2-3; d_gene: TRBD2; abundance: NA; v_gene: TRBV4-3
CDR3aa: CASSPRTNRKWYF; CDR3nt: TGTGCCAGCAGTCCTAGGACAAATAGAAAGTGGTACTTC; j_gene: TRBJ2-5; d_gene: NA; abundance: NA; v_gene: TRBV11-2
CDR3aa: CASNNRALSNSPLHF; CDR3nt: TGTGCCAGCAACAACAGGGCGCTCAGTAATTCACCCCTCCACTTT; j_gene: TRBJ1-6; d_gene: NA; abundance: NA; v_gene: TRBV5-6
CDR3aa: CASSYGQDLGKLFF; CDR3nt: TGTGCCAGCAGCTACGGACAGGATCTCGGAAAACTGTTTTTT; j_gene: TRBJ1-4; d_gene: TRBD1; abundance: NA; v_gene: TRBV7-2
CDR3aa: CASSRNNEQFF; CDR3nt: TGTGCCAGCAGCCGTAACAATGAGCAGTTCTTC; j_gene: TRBJ2-1; d_gene: NA; abundance: NA; v_gene: TRBV11-2
CDR3aa: CASSTGTSGGEYNEQFF; CDR3nt: TGTGCCAGCAGCACCGGGACTAGCGGGGGCGAGTACAATGAGCAGTTCTTC; j_gene: TRBJ2-1; d_gene: TRBD2; abundance: NA; v_gene: TRBV11-3
CDR3aa: CASSLVVSQAVYGYTF; CDR3nt: TGTGCCAGCAGCTTAGTTGTGTCGCAGGCGGTCTATGGCTACACCTTC; j_gene: TRBJ1-2; d_gene: NA; abundance: once; v_gene: TRBV7-2
CDR3aa: CASSLDYRTGELFF; CDR3nt: TGCGCCAGCAGCTTGGATTACAGGACCGGGGAGCTGTTTTTT; j_gene: TRBJ2-2; d_gene: NA; abundance: NA; v_gene: TRBV5-1
CDR3aa: CASSPTSGSYTGELFF; CDR3nt: TGTGCCAGCTCACCGACTAGCGGGAGTTACACCGGGGAGCTGTTTTTT; j_gene: TRBJ2-2; d_gene: TRBD2; abundance: NA; v_gene: TRBV18
CDR3aa: CAWSVQGSAGNTIYF; CDR3nt: TGTGCCTGGAGTGTTCAGGGGTCGGCTGGAAACACCATATATTTT; j_gene: TRBJ1-3; d_gene: NA; abundance: NA; v_gene: TRBV30
CDR3aa: CASSSRTGSGSPLHF; CDR3nt: TGTGCCAGCAGCTCACGGACAGGGAGTGGTTCACCCCTCCACTTT; j_gene: TRBJ1-6; d_gene: TRBD1; abundance: NA; v_gene: TRBV6-2/TRBV6-3
CDR3aa: CASSPPYTF; CDR3nt: TGTGCCAGCAGCCCCCCCTACACCTTC; j_gene: TRBJ1-2; d_gene: NA; abundance: NA; v_gene: TRBV11-1
CDR3aa: CASTFQTNEKLFF; CDR3nt: TGTGCCAGTACTTTCCAGACTAATGAAAAACTGTTTTTT; j_gene: TRBJ1-4; d_gene: NA; abundance: NA; v_gene: TRBV19
CDR3aa: CASSLEAATQETQYF; CDR3nt: TGTGCCAGCAGCTTAGAGGCGGCGACTCAAGAGACCCAGTACTTC; j_gene: TRBJ2-5; d_gene: NA; abundance: NA; v_gene: TRBV7-2
CDR3aa: CASSQPQGPTAETQYF; CDR3nt: TGTGCCAGCAGCCAACCACAAGGGCCCACCGCGGAGACCCAGTACTTC; j_gene: TRBJ2-5; d_gene: NA; abundance: NA; v_gene: TRBV5-4
CDR3aa: CASSYSTETQYF; CDR3nt: TGTGCCAGCAGTTACTCGACAGAGACGCAGTATTTT; j_gene: TRBJ2-3; d_gene: NA; abundance: NA; v_gene: TRBV6-2/TRBV6-3
CDR3aa: CASSQNQGSNQPQHF; CDR3nt: TGTGCCAGCAGCCAAAATCAGGGTAGCAATCAGCCCCAGCATTTT; j_gene: TRBJ1-5; d_gene: NA; abundance: NA; v_gene: TRBV3-1/TRBV3-2
CDR3aa: CASSLLTGQGNEKLFF; CDR3nt: TGTGCCAGCAGCCTCTTGACCGGACAGGGGAACGAAAAACTGTTTTTT; j_gene: TRBJ1-4; d_gene: TRBD1; abundance: NA; v_gene: TRBV7-9
CDR3aa: CATSSADTQYF; CDR3nt: TGTGCCACCAGCAGCGCGGATACGCAGTATTTT; j_gene: TRBJ2-3; d_gene: NA; abundance: NA; v_gene: TRBV15
CDR3aa: CAISPTSGNTIYF; CDR3nt: TGTGCCATCAGTCCGACTTCGGGAAACACCATATATTTT; j_gene: TRBJ1-3; d_gene: NA; abundance: NA; v_gene: TRBV10-3
CDR3aa: CASSRVPGTSYSNTGELFF; CDR3nt: TGCGCCAGCAGCCGAGTACCCGGGACTTCTTATTCGAACACCGGGGAGCTGTTTTTT; j_gene: TRBJ2-2; d_gene: NA; abundance: NA; v_gene: TRBV4-1
CDR3aa: CASSPQGFDEQYF; CDR3nt: TGTGCCAGCTCACCACAGGGGTTCGACGAGCAGTACTTC; j_gene: TRBJ2-7; d_gene: NA; abundance: NA; v_gene: TRBV18